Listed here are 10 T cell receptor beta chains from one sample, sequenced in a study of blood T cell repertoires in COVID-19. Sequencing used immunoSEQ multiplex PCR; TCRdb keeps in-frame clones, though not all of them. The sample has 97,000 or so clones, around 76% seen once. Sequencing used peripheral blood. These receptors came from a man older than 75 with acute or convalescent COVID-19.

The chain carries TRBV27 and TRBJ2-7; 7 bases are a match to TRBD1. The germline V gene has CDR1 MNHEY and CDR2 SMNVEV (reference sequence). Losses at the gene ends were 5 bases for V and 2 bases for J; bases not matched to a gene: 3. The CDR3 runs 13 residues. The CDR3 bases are TGTGCCAGCAGTCCAGGACAGGCCTACGAGCAGTACTTC. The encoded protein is CASSPGQAYEQYF.

The CDR3 DNA is TGTGCCAGTACCCCCCGTGTGGCGGGGGGGACTACGCAGTATTTT. This encodes CASTPRVAGGTTQYF. The rearrangement joins TRBV19 to TRBJ2-3; TRBD2 aligns across 9 bases. The V and J ends lost 7 bases and 8 bases, in that order; junction bases with no gene match: 13. The CDR3 covers 15 residues. The V gene's germline CDR1 is LNHDA and CDR2 SQIVND (reference sequence).

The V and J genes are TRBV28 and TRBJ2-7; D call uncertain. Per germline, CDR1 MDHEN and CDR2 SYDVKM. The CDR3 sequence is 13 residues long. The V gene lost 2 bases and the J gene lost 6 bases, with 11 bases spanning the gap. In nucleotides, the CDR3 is TGTGCCAGCAGTTTAGTGGGCCCCACCGAGCAGTACTTC. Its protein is CASSLVGPTEQYF.

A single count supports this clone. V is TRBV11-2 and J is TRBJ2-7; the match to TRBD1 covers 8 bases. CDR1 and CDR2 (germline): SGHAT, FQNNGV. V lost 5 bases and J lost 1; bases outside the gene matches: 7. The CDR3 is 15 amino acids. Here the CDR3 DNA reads TGTGCCAGCAGCCCAAAGAGGACAGGGTCCTACGAGCAGTACTTC. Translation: CASSPKRTGSYEQYF. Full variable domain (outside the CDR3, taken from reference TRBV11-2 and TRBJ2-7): EAGVAQSPRYKIIEKRQSVAFWCNPISGHATLYWYQQILGQGPKLLIQFQNNGVVDDSQLPKDRFSAERLKGVDSTLKIQPAKLEDSAVYLCASSPKRTGSYEQYFGPGTRLTVT.

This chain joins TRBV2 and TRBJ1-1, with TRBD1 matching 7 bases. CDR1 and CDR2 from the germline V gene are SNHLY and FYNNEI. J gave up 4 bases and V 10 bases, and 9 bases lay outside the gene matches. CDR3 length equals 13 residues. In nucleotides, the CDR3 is TGTGCCACCCAAGGGGGCGATGGCACTGAAGCTTTCTTT. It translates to CATQGGDGTEAFF.

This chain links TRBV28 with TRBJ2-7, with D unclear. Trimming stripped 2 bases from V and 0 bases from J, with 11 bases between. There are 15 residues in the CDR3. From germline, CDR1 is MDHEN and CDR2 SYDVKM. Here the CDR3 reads CASSLAGGSSYEQYF. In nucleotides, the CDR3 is TGTGCCAGCAGTTTAGCCGGCGGTAGCTCCTACGAGCAGTACTTC.

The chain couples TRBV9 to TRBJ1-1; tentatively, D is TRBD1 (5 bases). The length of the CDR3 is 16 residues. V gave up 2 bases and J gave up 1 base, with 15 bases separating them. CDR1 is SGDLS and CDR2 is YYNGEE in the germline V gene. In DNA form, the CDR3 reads TGTGCCAGCAGCGTCGCGGGAGGGGCCCCGAACACTGAAGCTTTCTTT. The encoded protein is CASSVAGGAPNTEAFF.

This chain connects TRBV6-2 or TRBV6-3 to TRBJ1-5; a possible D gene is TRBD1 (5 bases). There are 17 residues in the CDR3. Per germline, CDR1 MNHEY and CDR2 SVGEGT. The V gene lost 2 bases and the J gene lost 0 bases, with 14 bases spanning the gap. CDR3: CASSYNTAGHSNQPQHF. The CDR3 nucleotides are TGTGCCAGCAGTTACAACACGGCAGGGCATAGCAATCAGCCCCAGCATTTT.

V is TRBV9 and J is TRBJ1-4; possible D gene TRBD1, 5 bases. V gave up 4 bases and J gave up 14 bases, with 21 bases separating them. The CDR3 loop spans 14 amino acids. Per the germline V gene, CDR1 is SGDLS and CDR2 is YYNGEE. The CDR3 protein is CASSSSGGGRGLFF. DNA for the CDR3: TGTGCCAGCAGCTCCTCTGGGGGGGGTCGTGGGCTGTTTTTT.

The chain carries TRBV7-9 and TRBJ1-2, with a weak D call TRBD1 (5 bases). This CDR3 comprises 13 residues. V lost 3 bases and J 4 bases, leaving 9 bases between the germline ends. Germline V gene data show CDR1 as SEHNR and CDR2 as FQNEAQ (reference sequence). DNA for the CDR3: TGTGCCAGCAGCTTTAGACAGAGCTATGGCTACACCTTC. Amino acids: CASSFRQSYGYTF.